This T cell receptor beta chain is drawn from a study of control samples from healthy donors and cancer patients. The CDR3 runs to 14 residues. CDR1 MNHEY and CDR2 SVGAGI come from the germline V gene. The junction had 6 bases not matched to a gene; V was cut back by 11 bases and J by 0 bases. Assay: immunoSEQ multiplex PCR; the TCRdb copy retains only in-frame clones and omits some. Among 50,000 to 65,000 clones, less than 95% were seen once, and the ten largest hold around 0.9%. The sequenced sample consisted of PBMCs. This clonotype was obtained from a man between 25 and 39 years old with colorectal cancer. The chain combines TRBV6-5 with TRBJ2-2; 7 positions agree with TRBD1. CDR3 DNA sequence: TGTGCCTCCATTGGGACAGCGAACACCGGGGAGCTGTTTTTT. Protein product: CASIGTANTGELFF.